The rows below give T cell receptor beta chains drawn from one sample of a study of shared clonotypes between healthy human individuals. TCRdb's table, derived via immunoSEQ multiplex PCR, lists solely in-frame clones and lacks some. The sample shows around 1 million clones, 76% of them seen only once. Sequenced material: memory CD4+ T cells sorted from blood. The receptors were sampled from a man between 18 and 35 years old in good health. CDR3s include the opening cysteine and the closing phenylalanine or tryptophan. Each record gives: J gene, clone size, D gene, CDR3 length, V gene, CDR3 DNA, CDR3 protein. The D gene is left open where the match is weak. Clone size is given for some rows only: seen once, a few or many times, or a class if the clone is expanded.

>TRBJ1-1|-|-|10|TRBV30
TGTGCCTCAGAAGGTAGGGAAGCTTTCTTT
CASEGREAFF
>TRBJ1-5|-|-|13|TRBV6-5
TGTGCCAGCAGGCAGGGAGTGCGACAGCCCCAGCATTTT
CASRQGVRQPQHF
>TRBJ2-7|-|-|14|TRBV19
TGTGCCAGTACTGCCGTACCGAGATCCTACGAGCAGTACTTC
CASTAVPRSYEQYF
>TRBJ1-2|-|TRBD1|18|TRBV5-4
TGTGCCAGCAGCCAGGACGGGACAGGGGGCGATTCTAACTATGGCTACACCTTC
CASSQDGTGGDSNYGYTF
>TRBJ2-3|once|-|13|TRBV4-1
TGCGCCAGCAGCCAAGTACCAGGAGGTACGCAGTATTTT
CASSQVPGGTQYF
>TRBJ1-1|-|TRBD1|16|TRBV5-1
TGCGCCAGCAGCTTGAGGACAGGGGGCTTGAACACTGAAGCTTTCTTT
CASSLRTGGLNTEAFF
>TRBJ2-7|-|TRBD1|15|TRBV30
TGTGCCTGGAGCGCCCTCGGACAGGGTACGCCCGAGCAGTACTTC
CAWSALGQGTPEQYF
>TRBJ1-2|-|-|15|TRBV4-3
TGCGCCAGCAGCCAAGGTAGAGGATTTAACTATGGCTACACCTTC
CASSQGRGFNYGYTF
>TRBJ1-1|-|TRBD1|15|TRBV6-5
TGTGCCAGCAGTTCCACCGGGACAGGGGGCTCTGAAGCTTTCTTT
CASSSTGTGGSEAFF
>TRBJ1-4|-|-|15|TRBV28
TGTGCCAGCAGTCACCTCAGTGCAACTAATGAAAAACTGTTTTTT
CASSHLSATNEKLFF
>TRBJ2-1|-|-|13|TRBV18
TGTGCCAGCTCACAGCAAATAGAGAGAGAGCAGTTCTTC
CASSQQIEREQFF
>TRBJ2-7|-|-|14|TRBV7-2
TGTGCCAGCATGAGTTTGCGGGGTGCCTACGAGCAGTACTTC
CASMSLRGAYEQYF
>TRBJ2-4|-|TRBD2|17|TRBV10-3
TGTGCCATCAGTGGCGGGACTAGCGGAGACGGGGGCAACATTCAGTACTTC
CAISGGTSGDGGNIQYF
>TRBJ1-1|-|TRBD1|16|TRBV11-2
TGTGCCAGCAGCCAAGCGGCGGGGACAGTTAACACTGAAGCTTTCTTT
CASSQAAGTVNTEAFF
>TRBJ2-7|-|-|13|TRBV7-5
TGTGCCAGAAGCTTAGCCGAAGGCCACGAGCAGTACTTC
CARSLAEGHEQYF
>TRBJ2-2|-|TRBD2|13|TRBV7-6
TGTGCCAGCTATAGCGGGGCTACCGGGGAGCTGTTTTTT
CASYSGATGELFF
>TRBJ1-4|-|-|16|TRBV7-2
TGTGCCAGCAGCCCGTCAGGGGTTAGAACTAATGAAAAACTGTTTTTT
CASSPSGVRTNEKLFF
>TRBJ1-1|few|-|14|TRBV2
TGTGCCAGCAGTGTGGCGGAGTTGAACACTGAAGCTTTCTTT
CASSVAELNTEAFF
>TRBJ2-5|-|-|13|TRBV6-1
TGTGCCAGCAGGCCTACAGGGATAGGGACCCAGTACTTC
CASRPTGIGTQYF
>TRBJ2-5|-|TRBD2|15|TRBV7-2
TGTGCCAGCAGGACCGGGACTAGCGCGAAAGAGACCCAGTACTTC
CASRTGTSAKETQYF
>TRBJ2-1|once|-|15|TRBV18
TGTGCCAGCTCACCAAAAGGGGAACCCTACAATGAGCAGTTCTTC
CASSPKGEPYNEQFF
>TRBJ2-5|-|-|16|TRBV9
TGTGCCAGCAGCCTATTGGAATGGAGTATCCCAGAGACCCAGTACTTC
CASSLLEWSIPETQYF
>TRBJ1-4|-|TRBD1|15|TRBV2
TGTGCCAGCAGTGAATCAGGGGGCTATCGGGATAAACTGTTTTTT
CASSESGGYRDKLFF
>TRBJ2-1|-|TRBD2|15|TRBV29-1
TGCAGCGTCCCCTCGGGACTAGCGGGAGGCAATGAGCAGTTCTTC
CSVPSGLAGGNEQFF
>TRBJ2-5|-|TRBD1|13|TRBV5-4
TGTGCCAGCAGCCGACAGGGGCAAGAGACCCAGTACTTC
CASSRQGQETQYF
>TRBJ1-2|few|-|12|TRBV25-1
TGTGCCAGCAGAGAAGCGGCATATGGCTACACCTTC
CASREAAYGYTF
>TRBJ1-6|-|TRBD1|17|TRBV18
TGTGCCAGCTCAACCGGGACAGGGGGCCTCGGTAATTCACCCCTCCACTTT
CASSTGTGGLGNSPLHF
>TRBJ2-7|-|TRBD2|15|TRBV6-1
TGTGCCAGCAGTGAAGAAGCTAGCGGGAGCTACGAGCAGTACTTC
CASSEEASGSYEQYF
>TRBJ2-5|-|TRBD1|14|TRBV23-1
TGCGCCAGCAGTTGGGCTGACAGGGTAAAGACCCAGTACTTC
CASSWADRVKTQYF
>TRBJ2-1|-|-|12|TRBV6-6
TGTGCCAGCAATTTTCCAGCGGCTGAGCAGTTCTTC
CASNFPAAEQFF
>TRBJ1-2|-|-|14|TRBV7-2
TGTGCCAGCAGCTTACACGGGGCGGGCTATGGCTACACCTTC
CASSLHGAGYGYTF
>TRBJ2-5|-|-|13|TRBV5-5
TGTGCCAGCAGCGCACTCATAACAGAGACCCAGTACTTC
CASSALITETQYF
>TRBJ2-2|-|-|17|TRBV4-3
TGCGCCAGCAGCCTTTACGCAGGGACCCGAAACACCGGGGAGCTGTTTTTT
CASSLYAGTRNTGELFF
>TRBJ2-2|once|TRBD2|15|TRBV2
TGTGCCAGCAGTGCCGGGACTAGCGGCACCGGGGAGCTGTTTTTT
CASSAGTSGTGELFF
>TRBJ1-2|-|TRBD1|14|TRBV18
TGTGCCAGCTCACCACGGCAGGGGGACTATGGCTACACCTTC
CASSPRQGDYGYTF
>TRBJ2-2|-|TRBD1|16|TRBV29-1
TGCAGCGCAAGACATGCCGGGACAGGGGACACCGGGGAGCTGTTTTTT
CSARHAGTGDTGELFF
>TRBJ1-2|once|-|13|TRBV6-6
TGTGCCAGCAGTTACCTACCCTCGGGAGGCTACACCTTC
CASSYLPSGGYTF
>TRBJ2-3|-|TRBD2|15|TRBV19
TGTGCCAGTAGTATCAAAGCGGGGGGCACAGATACGCAGTATTTT
CASSIKAGGTDTQYF
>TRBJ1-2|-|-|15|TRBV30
TGTGCCTGGAGTAATTGGGACGGCAGGGAGCGTGGCTACACCTTC
CAWSNWDGRERGYTF
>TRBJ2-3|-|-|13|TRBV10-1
TGCGCCAGCAGTGAGTCGCAGACGGGTACGCAGTATTTT
CASSESQTGTQYF
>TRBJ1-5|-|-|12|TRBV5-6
TGTGCCAGCAGCTTGGTCGGTCAGCCCCAGCATTTT
CASSLVGQPQHF
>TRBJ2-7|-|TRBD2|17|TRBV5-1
TGCGCCAGCAGACGGGGACTAGCGGGGGTGCTATCCTACGAGCAGTACTTC
CASRRGLAGVLSYEQYF